The next 7 T cell receptor beta chains were all read from a single sample in a study of vaccination and CD4 T cells after COVID-19. The treatment denotes: approximately 10-day PBMC culture with coronavirus spike peptide pools or control peptides (ViraFEST assay). The Oncomine TCR Beta short-read assay was applied to DNA of cultured CD4+ T cells. TCRdb re-analysed the PCR reads in MiXCR, keeping a single row per CDR3 protein. The sample lists more than 10,000 distinct CDR3 sequences, more than 70% occurring once. No antigens are known for them. Specimen: CD4+ T cells from blood, cultured in vitro. The receptors stem from a human donor who had recovered from COVID-19.

The rearrangement links TRBV6-5 to TRBJ2-3; 8 bases agree with TRBD1. CDR1 and CDR2 (germline): MNHEY, SVGAGI. V gave up 0 bases and J gave up 5 bases; unmatched junction bases: 4. This CDR3 contains 15 residues. The CDR3 loop reads CASSYSTRGRDTQYF. The CDR3 DNA is TGTGCCAGCAGTTACTCGACCAGGGGGCGAGATACGCAGTATTTT.

The V call is TRBV11-3, the J call TRBJ2-3; possible D gene TRBD1, 6 bases. Trimming removed 6 bases from V and 7 bases from J, with 11 bases in between. The CDR3 loop spans 12 amino acids. Germline CDR1 SGHNT, CDR2 YENEEA. This CDR3 reads CASSRDRNTQYF. The DNA for the CDR3 is TGTGCCAGCAGTCGAGACAGGAATACGCAGTATTTT.

This clonotype was seen a single time. The chain employs TRBV20-1 and TRBJ2-5; no definite D call. Trimming took 5 bases from V and 6 from J, leaving 16 bases between them. The CDR3 is made up of 13 amino acids. Germline-derived CDR1 and CDR2 are DFQATT and SNEGSKA (reference sequence). The DNA of the CDR3 is TGCAGTGCTCTAGGGCGGACGGTGCAGACCCAGTACTTC. Translation: CSALGRTVQTQYF.

The chain has TRBV28 and TRBJ1-5; weak D call: TRBD1 (5 bases). CDR1 and CDR2 from the germline V gene are MDHEN and SYDVKM. The CDR3 is made up of 13 amino acids. Trimming removed 6 bases from V and 7 bases from J, with 13 bases in between. CDR3 sequence reads: CASSNGGGQPQHF. The CDR3 DNA reads TGTGCCAGCAGCAATGGGGGTGGACAGCCCCAGCATTTT.

The genes are TRBV20-1 and TRBJ2-2; D is uncertain. Germline values: CDR1 DFQATT, CDR2 SNEGSKA (reference sequence). This CDR3 is 12 amino acids long. V was trimmed by 6 bases and J by 5 bases, leaving 10 bases between them. CDR3 sequence (DNA): TGCAGTGCCGGAGTAGGTACCGGGGAGCTGTTTTTT. Encoded protein: CSAGVGTGELFF.

CDR3 nucleotides: TGTGCCAGCTCTGGAAACACCATATATTTT. Amino acid sequence: CASSGNTIYF. This rearrangement joins TRBV2 to TRBJ1-3; D is uncertain. The germline V gene encodes CDR1 SNHLY and CDR2 FYNNEI. V was clipped by 8 bases and J by 1 base, with 0 bases between them. CDR3 length: 10 residues.

V gene TRBV6-1 combines with J gene TRBJ1-5; TRBD1 might be the D (6 bases). The CDR3 spans 15 residues. V was clipped by 5 bases and J by 3 bases, with 14 bases between them. Germline V gives CDR1 MNHNS, CDR2 SASEGT. The CDR3 protein is CASSLYGTPNQPQHF. CDR3 DNA sequence: TGTGCCAGCAGTCTGTACGGGACACCCAATCAGCCCCAGCATTTT.